Following are 12 T cell receptor beta chains from one sample sequenced in a study of cytomegalovirus exposure and HLA in healthy donors. The PCR used 60 Vbeta and 13 Jbeta primers. Using immunoSEQ multiplex PCR, the repertoire was profiled, and TCRdb retains in-frame clones only, with some absent. Of under 200,000 clones listed, roughly 77% are singletons. The sample taken for sequencing was PBMCs. Receptor source: a male donor in good health and CMV-seronegative.

The rearrangement joins TRBV5-1 to TRBJ2-4; TRBD2 agrees at 10 bases. Germline CDR1 SGHRS, CDR2 YFSETQ. After removal of 4 bases from V and 0 bases from J, the junction contained 4 bases not matched to a gene. The CDR3 totals 16 residues. CDR3 in DNA: TGCGCCAGCAGCCTAGCGGGAGCTGGAGCCAAAAACATTCAGTACTTC. It translates to CASSLAGAGAKNIQYF.

This chain joins TRBV7-9 and TRBJ2-5, with D possibly matching TRBD1 (5 bases). Trimming shortened V by 5 bases and J by 5 bases, and 15 bases separated the two germline ends. The CDR3 loop spans 14 amino acids. Germline-derived CDR1 and CDR2 are SEHNR and FQNEAQ (reference sequence). The chain's CDR3 is CASSQQGLGETQYF. The CDR3 DNA sequence: TGTGCCAGCAGCCAGCAGGGTTTGGGGGAGACCCAGTACTTC. The complete variable domain, with remaining parts taken from reference TRBV7-9 and TRBJ2-5, reads DTGVSQNPRHKITKRGQNVTFRCDPISEHNRLYWYRQTLGQGPEFLTYFQNEAQLEKSRLLSDRFSAERPKGSFSTLEIQRTEQGDSAMYLCASSQQGLGETQYFGPGTRLLVL.

The rearrangement links TRBV19 to TRBJ1-1, with TRBD1 as a possible D gene (6 bases). Germline CDR1 and CDR2: LNHDA and SQIVND (reference sequence). V was pared by 5 bases and J by 4 bases, with 17 bases between. The CDR3 has 15 residues. Here the CDR3 reads CASSLNRVTGTEAFF. In DNA form, the CDR3 reads TGTGCCAGTAGTCTTAACAGGGTAACGGGCACTGAAGCTTTCTTT.

The chain combines TRBV11-2 with TRBJ1-1; D is ambiguous. Germline V CDR1 and CDR2: SGHAT, FQNNGV. The V and J ends lost 1 base and 1 base respectively, with 7 bases between them. The CDR3 is 14 amino acids. For the CDR3, the DNA is TGTGCCAGCAGCTTAGGGTTGGCGAACACTGAAGCTTTCTTT. It codes for CASSLGLANTEAFF. The full variable domain, completed using reference TRBV11-2 and TRBJ1-1, is EAGVAQSPRYKIIEKRQSVAFWCNPISGHATLYWYQQILGQGPKLLIQFQNNGVVDDSQLPKDRFSAERLKGVDSTLKIQPAKLEDSAVYLCASSLGLANTEAFFGQGTRLTVV.

V usage is TRBV2 and J usage is TRBJ2-1; D might be TRBD1 (5 bases). Trimming removed 7 bases from V and 6 bases from J, with 10 bases in between. Germline values: CDR1 SNHLY, CDR2 FYNNEI. This CDR3 is built from 12 residues. CDR3 amino acids: CASNPQGNEQFF. The CDR3 DNA follows: TGTGCCAGCAACCCTCAGGGCAATGAGCAGTTCTTC.

CDR3 sequence: CASSQDRFSYEQYF. In DNA form, the CDR3 reads TGTGCCAGCAGCCAGGACAGATTTTCCTACGAGCAGTACTTC. The chain links TRBV7-8 to TRBJ2-7, with D tentatively TRBD1 (6 bases). The V gene's germline CDR1 is SGHVS and CDR2 FQNEAQ. CDR3 length equals 14 residues. V lost 5 bases and J 1 base, leaving 12 bases between the germline ends. Filled out from reference TRBV7-8 and TRBJ2-7, the complete variable domain reads GAGVSQSPRYKVAKRGQDVALRCDPISGHVSLFWYQQALGQGPEFLTYFQNEAQLDKSGLPSDRFFAERPEGSVSTLKIQRTQQEDSAVYLCASSQDRFSYEQYFGPGTRLTVT.

The J gene is TRBJ1-2, the V gene TRBV12-5, with a weak D call TRBD1 (6 bases). The CDR3 is 12 residues long. CDR1 and CDR2 from the germline V gene are LGHNT and FRNRAP. The V gene lost 7 bases and the J gene lost 4 bases, with 10 bases spanning the gap. The CDR3 loop reads CASARDTYGYTF. CDR3 nucleotide sequence: TGTGCTAGTGCCCGGGACACCTATGGCTACACCTTC.

This clone has just a few counts. Other nucleotide sequences in the sample specify the same CDR3. The V and J genes are TRBV5-1 and TRBJ1-2, with 8 positions matching TRBD1. This CDR3 is built from 15 residues. V dropped 2 bases and J dropped 7; count of bases not matched to a gene: 10. Germline V gene lookup returns CDR1 SGHRS and CDR2 YFSETQ. In DNA, the CDR3 is TGCGCCAGCAGCTTTACCCCAGGGGGCGTCGGTGGCTACACCTTC. Amino acids: CASSFTPGGVGGYTF.

The V and J genes are TRBV28 and TRBJ1-4; 8 bases match TRBD1. Trimming cost V 2 bases and J 3 bases; bases outside gene matches: 5. The CDR3 extends over 16 amino acids. The germline CDR1 and CDR2 sequences are MDHEN and SYDVKM. The CDR3 DNA reads as TGTGCCAGCAGTTTAGCAGGGGGCACGGCTAATGAAAAACTGTTTTTT. It is translated as CASSLAGGTANEKLFF.

In this sample, this clone turned up once. This chain joins TRBV6-5 and TRBJ2-2; D gene ambiguous. Germline values: CDR1 MNHEY, CDR2 SVGAGI. Trimming pared 8 bases from V and 7 bases from J, leaving 11 bases between. CDR3 length: 12 amino acids. The CDR3 is CASSRSYGELFF. The CDR3 coding sequence is TGTGCCAGCTCGAGATCTTACGGGGAGCTGTTTTTT.

The table lists this clone with a few counts. V usage is TRBV18 and J usage is TRBJ1-4, with D unclear. The CDR3 consists of 17 residues. Germline assignment: CDR1 KGHSH and CDR2 LQKENI. Between the trimmed V and J ends, which lost 2 bases and 0 bases, there was a span of 13 bases. CDR3: CASSPARFEATNEKLFF. In DNA form, the CDR3 reads TGTGCCAGCTCACCAGCGAGGTTTGAGGCAACTAATGAAAAACTGTTTTTT.

In its sample, this clone was seen a few times. This chain joins TRBV27 and TRBJ1-3, with a possible D match to TRBD1 (5 bases). Per germline, CDR1 MNHEY and CDR2 SMNVEV (reference sequence). There are 13 residues in the CDR3. V was pared by 6 bases and J by 2 bases, with 8 bases between. CDR3 nucleotides: TGTGCCAGCAGATCGACAGCTGGAAACACCATATATTTT. Protein sequence: CASRSTAGNTIYF.